The entry that follows covers one T cell receptor (beta chain) sequence. The antigen remains undetermined. The data are from a study of T cells in localized non-small cell lung cancer. General study results and limits: Exceeding tumor, uninvolved adjacent lung had the highest T cell clonality. Median around 62 top-100 tumor clones were shared with paired adjacent lung.

The method was immunoSEQ multiplex PCR; TCRdb's version includes in-frame clones alone and lacks a portion of them. The data show roughly 58,000 clones, with around 81% seen just once and roughly 4.5% held by the top ten. The clonotype was recovered from a man aged 40 to 70 with stage II lung adenocarcinoma. This material consisted of PBMCs, taken before any cancer treatment.

The CDR3 DNA reads TGCAGCGTTGAAGAGAGTAGGGAAGGCGGCTACACCTTC. Protein: CSVEESREGGYTF. V and J are TRBV29-1 and TRBJ1-2; D remains ambiguous. The CDR3 has 13 amino acids. V was pared by 0 bases and J by 8 bases, with 13 bases between. Germline V gene sequence: CDR1 SQVTM, CDR2 ANQGSEA.